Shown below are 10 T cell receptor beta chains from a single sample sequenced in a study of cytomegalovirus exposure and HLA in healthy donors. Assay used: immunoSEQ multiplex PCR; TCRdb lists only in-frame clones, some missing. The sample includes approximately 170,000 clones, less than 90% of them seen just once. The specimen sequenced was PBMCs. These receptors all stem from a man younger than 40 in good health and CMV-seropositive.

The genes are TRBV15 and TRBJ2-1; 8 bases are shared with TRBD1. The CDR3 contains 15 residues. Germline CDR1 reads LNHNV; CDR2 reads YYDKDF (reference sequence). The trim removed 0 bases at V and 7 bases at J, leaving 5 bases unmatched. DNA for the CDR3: TGTGCCACCAGCAGAGAACAGGGGGAATGGAATGAGCAGTTCTTC. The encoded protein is CATSREQGEWNEQFF.

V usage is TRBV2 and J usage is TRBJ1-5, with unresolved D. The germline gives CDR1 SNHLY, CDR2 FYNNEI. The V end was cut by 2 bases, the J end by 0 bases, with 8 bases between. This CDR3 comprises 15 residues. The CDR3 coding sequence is TGTGCCAGCAGTGAAAGTCACTTTAGCAATCAGCCCCAGCATTTT. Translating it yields CASSESHFSNQPQHF.

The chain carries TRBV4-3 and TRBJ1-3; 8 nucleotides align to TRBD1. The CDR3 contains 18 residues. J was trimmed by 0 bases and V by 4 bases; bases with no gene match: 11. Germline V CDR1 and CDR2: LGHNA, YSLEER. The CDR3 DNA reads TGCGCCAGCAGCCGCGGATCTCAGGGGGCCTCCTCTGGAAACACCATATATTTT. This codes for CASSRGSQGASSGNTIYF.

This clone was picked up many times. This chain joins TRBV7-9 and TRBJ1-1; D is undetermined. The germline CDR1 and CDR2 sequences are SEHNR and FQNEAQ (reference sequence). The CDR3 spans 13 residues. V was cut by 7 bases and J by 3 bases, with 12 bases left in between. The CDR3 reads CASTLPQDTEAFF. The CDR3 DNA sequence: TGTGCCAGCACCCTCCCTCAGGACACTGAAGCTTTCTTT.

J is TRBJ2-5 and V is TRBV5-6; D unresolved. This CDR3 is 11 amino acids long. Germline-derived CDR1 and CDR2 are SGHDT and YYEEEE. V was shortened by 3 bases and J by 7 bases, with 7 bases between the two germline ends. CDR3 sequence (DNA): TGTGCCAGCAGCTCTCAGTGGACCCAGTACTTC. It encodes CASSSQWTQYF.

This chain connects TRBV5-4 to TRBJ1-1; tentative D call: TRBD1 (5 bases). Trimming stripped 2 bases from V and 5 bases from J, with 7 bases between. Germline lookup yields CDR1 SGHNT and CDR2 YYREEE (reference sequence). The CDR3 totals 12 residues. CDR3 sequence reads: CASSLRGTEAFF. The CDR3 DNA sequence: TGTGCCAGCAGCTTAAGGGGTACTGAAGCTTTCTTT.

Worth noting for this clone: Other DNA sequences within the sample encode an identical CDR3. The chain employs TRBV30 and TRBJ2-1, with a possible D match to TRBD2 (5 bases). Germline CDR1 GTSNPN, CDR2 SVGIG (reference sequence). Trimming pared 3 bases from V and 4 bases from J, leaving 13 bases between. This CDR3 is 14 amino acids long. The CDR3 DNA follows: TGTGCCTGGAGCCCGGGATTAGGGTACAATGAGCAGTTCTTC. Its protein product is CAWSPGLGYNEQFF.

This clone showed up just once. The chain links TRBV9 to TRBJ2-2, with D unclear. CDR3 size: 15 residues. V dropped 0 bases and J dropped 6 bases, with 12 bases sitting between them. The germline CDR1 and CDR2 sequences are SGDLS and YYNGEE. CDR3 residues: CASSVATSAPGELFF. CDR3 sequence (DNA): TGTGCCAGCAGCGTAGCTACCTCTGCTCCCGGGGAGCTGTTTTTT.

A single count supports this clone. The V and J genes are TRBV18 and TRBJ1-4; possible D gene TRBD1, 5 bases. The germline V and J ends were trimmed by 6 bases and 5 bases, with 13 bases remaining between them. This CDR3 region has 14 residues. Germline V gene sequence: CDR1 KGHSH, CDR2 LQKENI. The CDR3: CASSSREENEKLFF. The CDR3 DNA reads TGTGCCAGCTCCAGCAGGGAGGAAAATGAAAAACTGTTTTTT.

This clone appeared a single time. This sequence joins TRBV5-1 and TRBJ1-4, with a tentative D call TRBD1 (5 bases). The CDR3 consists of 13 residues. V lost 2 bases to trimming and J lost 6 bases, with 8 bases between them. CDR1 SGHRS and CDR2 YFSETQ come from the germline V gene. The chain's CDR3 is CASSFDSYEKLFF. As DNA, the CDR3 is TGCGCCAGCAGCTTTGACAGCTATGAAAAACTGTTTTTT.